Each of the 25 T cell receptor beta chains below was sequenced from the same sample in a study of T-cell reconstitution after alpha-beta-depleted transplantation in children. Unique molecular identifiers were built into the TCRbeta library. TCRdb ran MiXCR on the PCR reads and lists one entry per CDR3 protein. The sample contains around 700,000 distinct CDR3 sequences, approximately 14% of which appear only once. The sequenced sample was PBMCs, obtained before TCRalphabeta/CD19-depleted stem cell transplant. The receptor set was obtained from a girl aged 2 to 9 with congenital amegakaryocytic thrombocytopenia, due to receive a stem cell transplant.

For this clonotype: It may be a read error: a sequence one base away is much more abundant. The rearrangement joins TRBV25-1 to TRBJ2-5; D is uncertain. Germline loops: CDR1 MGHDK, CDR2 SYGVNS. The CDR3 extends over 13 amino acids. The CDR3 bases are TGTGCCAGCAGTGAATATGGCCAAAAGACCCAGTACTTC. Translation gives CASSEYGQKTQYF.

The chain's CDR3 is CASSGWEGRVGNEQFF. The DNA for the CDR3 is TGCGCCAGCAGCGGCTGGGAGGGCCGGGTTGGCAATGAGCAGTTCTTC. This chain connects TRBV5-1 to TRBJ2-1; 7 bases align to TRBD2. Germline-derived CDR1 and CDR2 are SGHRS and YFSETQ. CDR3 size: 16 residues. The V gene end was trimmed by 4 bases and the J gene end by 6 bases; junction bases not matched to a gene: 13.

In this sample, this clonotype turned up many times. The chain uses TRBV7-2 and TRBJ2-7, with 7 bases identical to TRBD2. CDR1 SGHTA and CDR2 FQGNSA come from the germline V gene. The CDR3 length is 14 residues. V lost 5 bases and J lost 4; bases outside the gene matches: 8. The CDR3 loop is CASSRPGLIYEQYF. The CDR3 nucleotides read TGTGCCAGCAGCCGACCGGGACTAATATACGAGCAGTACTTC.

This clonotype was observed at least ten times. This chain connects TRBV7-9 to TRBJ1-1; tentative D call: TRBD1 (5 bases). V gave up 1 base and J gave up 5 bases, with 8 bases separating them. The CDR3 contains 13 residues. The germline V gene has CDR1 SEHNR and CDR2 FQNEAQ (reference sequence). This chain's CDR3 is CASSLEPGTEAFF. The CDR3 nucleotides are TGTGCCAGCAGCTTAGAACCAGGGACTGAAGCTTTCTTT. Full variable domain (rest looked up from reference TRBV7-9 and TRBJ1-1): DTGVSQNPRHKITKRGQNVTFRCDPISEHNRLYWYRQTLGQGPEFLTYFQNEAQLEKSRLLSDRFSAERPKGSFSTLEIQRTEQGDSAMYLCASSLEPGTEAFFGQGTRLTVV.

This clonotype turned up a few times. The gene calls are TRBV6-5 and TRBJ1-1; 10 positions agree with TRBD1. In germline, CDR1 is MNHEY, CDR2 SVGAGI. J was trimmed by 0 bases and V by 2 bases; bases with no gene match: 6. The CDR3 length is 17 residues. The CDR3 protein is CASSYPRQGAVNTEAFF. CDR3 nucleotide sequence: TGTGCCAGCAGTTACCCCCGACAGGGGGCGGTGAACACTGAAGCTTTCTTT.

This clonotype occurred a few times. This sequence joins TRBV5-1 and TRBJ2-7, with 8 bases aligning to TRBD2. Germline CDR1 reads SGHRS; CDR2 reads YFSETQ. The CDR3 sequence is 15 residues long. V lost 2 bases, J lost 0 bases, and 4 bases stayed unmatched. The CDR3 bases are TGCGCCAGCAGCTTTGGCGGGAGGAGCTCCTACGAGCAGTACTTC. It translates to CASSFGGRSSYEQYF.

This clonotype was counted between two and nine times. V and J are TRBV4-1 and TRBJ2-7; 11 bases are a match to TRBD1. Trimming took 0 bases from V and 0 from J; bases not matched to a gene: 4. The V gene's germline CDR1 is MGHRA and CDR2 YSYEKL. CDR3 size: 17 residues. The CDR3 bases are TGCGCCAGCAGCCAAGATCGGACAGGGGGCCTCTCCTACGAGCAGTACTTC. Translating gives CASSQDRTGGLSYEQYF.

V usage is TRBV12-3 or TRBV12-4 and J usage is TRBJ1-5; a possible D gene is TRBD1 (6 bases). V was pared by 4 bases and J by 4 bases, with 26 bases between. CDR3 length: 19 residues. The CDR3 sequence: CASSWSGTRGRSSNQPQHF. For the CDR3, the DNA is TGTGCCAGCAGTTGGAGTGGGACAAGGGGTCGTTCGTCGAATCAGCCCCAGCATTTT.

This clonotype occurred a few times. The rearrangement links TRBV7-6 to TRBJ2-5; D gene uncertain. Germline assignment: CDR1 SGHVS and CDR2 FNYEAQ. The CDR3 is made up of 14 amino acids. The V end lost 1 base, the J end lost 1 base, and 7 bases lay between the germline ends. CDR3 coding DNA: TGTGCCAGCAGCTTAGTCCCTGCCCAAGAGACCCAGTACTTC. Translating gives CASSLVPAQETQYF.

The chain uses TRBV5-1 and TRBJ2-2, with D unresolved. The CDR3 loop spans 15 amino acids. The V end was cut by 4 bases, the J end by 6 bases, with 16 bases between. CDR1 is SGHRS and CDR2 is YFSETQ in the germline V gene. Written as DNA, the CDR3 is TGCGCCAGCAGCCTGAAGGGTGCCTGGGCCGGGGAGCTGTTTTTT. This sequence encodes CASSLKGAWAGELFF.

The rearrangement uses TRBV29-1 and TRBJ1-2, with D uncertain. Trimming left V 3 bases short and J 3 bases short, with 11 bases between. The CDR3 runs to 13 residues. Germline V gene lookup returns CDR1 SQVTM and CDR2 ANQGSEA. Here the CDR3 DNA reads TGCAGCGTTGAGCCTTCGGACCACTATGGCTACACCTTC. Protein product: CSVEPSDHYGYTF.

This clonotype was picked up a small number of times. This chain links TRBV20-1 with TRBJ2-1; 7 nucleotides match TRBD2. Germline assignment: CDR1 DFQATT and CDR2 SNEGSKA (reference sequence). CDR3 length: 14 amino acids. After removal of 6 bases from V and 8 bases from J, the junction contained 13 bases not matched to a gene. This CDR3 reads CSAGGEGSRDEQFF. The CDR3, as DNA: TGCAGTGCGGGGGGGGAGGGATCTAGGGATGAGCAGTTCTTC.

Many counts were recorded for this clonotype. This chain connects TRBV5-1 to TRBJ2-1; a weak D match, TRBD1 (5 bases). V shed 0 bases and J shed 8 bases, with 12 bases lying between them. The germline gives CDR1 SGHRS, CDR2 YFSETQ. The CDR3 loop spans 14 amino acids. The CDR3 bases are TGCGCCAGCAGCTTGGAGGTGGGGCGATATGAGCAGTTCTTC. As protein: CASSLEVGRYEQFF.

This clonotype was counted many times. The rearrangement links TRBV6-5 to TRBJ2-7; D unclear. V lost 0 bases and J lost 4, with 16 bases in between. This CDR3 region has 16 residues. Germline V gives CDR1 MNHEY, CDR2 SVGAGI. DNA of the CDR3: TGTGCCAGCAGTTACTCGGTGATCCGGCAACCTTACGAGCAGTACTTC. Protein: CASSYSVIRQPYEQYF.

This clonotype has ten or more counts. The chain recombines TRBV19 with TRBJ2-5; 7 bases agree with TRBD1. V trimming: 5 bases; J trimming: 1 base; junction bases outside the gene matches: 1. The CDR3 covers 13 residues. The germline CDR1 and CDR2 sequences are LNHDA and SQIVND (reference sequence). The CDR3 here is CASSWDSQETQYF. The CDR3 DNA follows: TGTGCCAGTAGTTGGGACAGCCAAGAGACCCAGTACTTC.

The DNA of the CDR3 is TGTGCCAGCAGTCGTCTTATAGAAGAGACCCAGTACTTC. This sequence encodes CASSRLIEETQYF. The chain has TRBV28 and TRBJ2-5; D gene uncertain. The CDR3 is 13 amino acids. The V and J ends lost 5 bases and 3 bases respectively, with 10 bases between them. Germline-derived CDR1 and CDR2 are MDHEN and SYDVKM.

Of note for this clonotype: A much larger clone lies one base from this, so it may be a read error. The chain has TRBV29-1 and TRBJ2-7; 7 bases align to TRBD2. V trimming: 4 bases; J trimming: 10 bases; junction bases outside the gene matches: 10. The V gene's germline CDR1 is SQVTM and CDR2 ANQGSEA. The CDR3 consists of 12 residues. The CDR3 region is CSVVGTTGDQYF. CDR3 bases: TGCAGCGTTGTCGGGACTACGGGCGACCAGTACTTC.

The CDR3 loop is CASSRAGEADTQYF. In DNA, the CDR3 is TGCGCCAGCAGCAGGGCAGGGGAGGCAGATACGCAGTATTTT. The chain recombines TRBV5-1 with TRBJ2-3, with D possibly being TRBD1 or TRBD2 (6 bases each). Germline assignment: CDR1 SGHRS and CDR2 YFSETQ. The CDR3 spans 14 residues. Trimming cost V 4 bases and J 4 bases, with 13 bases left between them.

This clonotype appeared many times. This chain joins TRBV20-1 and TRBJ2-7, with D possibly TRBD2 on 6 matching bases. The V and J ends lost 1 base and 4 bases respectively, with 14 bases between them. Germline lookup yields CDR1 DFQATT and CDR2 SNEGSKA (reference sequence). CDR3 length equals 14 residues. The CDR3 bases are TGCAGTGCTAGAGGGACGGGAGCCCTATACGAGCAGTACTTC. Protein product: CSARGTGALYEQYF.

This clonotype was detected only a few times. The V and J genes are TRBV25-1 and TRBJ2-7; possibly TRBD2 for D (6 bases). The V end lost 4 bases, the J end lost 2 bases, and 24 bases lay between the germline ends. Looked up from germline, CDR1 is MGHDK and CDR2 is SYGVNS. This CDR3 is built from 18 residues. CDR3 sequence: CASSGWSWGTPPAYEQYF. The CDR3 coding sequence is TGTGCCAGCAGTGGGTGGTCTTGGGGGACTCCACCAGCCTACGAGCAGTACTTC.

The V gene is TRBV11-1, the J gene TRBJ2-1, with 9 bases fitting TRBD2. Germline assignment: CDR1 SGHAT and CDR2 FQDESV (reference sequence). The CDR3 extends over 20 amino acids. The V gene end was trimmed by 4 bases and the J gene end by 3 bases; junction bases not matched to a gene: 19. The CDR3 loop reads CASSSTRAGGQLGHYNEQFF. The CDR3 DNA is TGTGCCAGCAGCTCCACTCGGGCGGGAGGGCAATTAGGTCACTACAATGAGCAGTTCTTC.

This clonotype showed up many times. The chain has TRBV6-5 and TRBJ1-1; D may be TRBD1 (6 bases). The CDR3 totals 17 residues. Germline V gives CDR1 MNHEY, CDR2 SVGAGI. V lost 0 bases to trimming and J lost 5 bases, with 19 bases between them. CDR3 DNA sequence: TGTGCCAGCAGTTACTCGCCAGGGGTGTTGGAAAAAACTGAAGCTTTCTTT. It is translated as CASSYSPGVLEKTEAFF.

DNA for the CDR3: TGTGCCAGCAGTTTATCCCGCCTTTACAGCTCAACTAATGAAAAACTGTTTTTT. This codes for CASSLSRLYSSTNEKLFF. The V gene is TRBV28, the J gene TRBJ1-4; D is unresolved. This CDR3 is built from 18 residues. Deletions cut 1 base from V and 0 bases from J, with 15 bases between. Germline V lookup: CDR1 MDHEN, CDR2 SYDVKM.

The rearrangement joins TRBV18 to TRBJ1-2; 8 nucleotides line up with TRBD1. After removal of 2 bases from V and 10 bases from J, the junction contained 9 bases not matched to a gene. Germline lookup yields CDR1 KGHSH and CDR2 LQKENI. This CDR3 is built from 14 residues. CDR3 region: CASSPGQGARVYTF. The CDR3 bases are TGTGCCAGCTCACCAGGACAGGGTGCAAGGGTCTACACCTTC.

This sequence joins TRBV12-3 or TRBV12-4 and TRBJ2-3; D uncertain. The V end was cut by 2 bases, the J end by 6 bases, with 15 bases between. CDR3 length equals 15 residues. The CDR3 loop reads CASSLIQSRSDTQYF. The CDR3 nucleotides are TGTGCCAGCAGTTTAATACAATCCCGGTCGGATACGCAGTATTTT.